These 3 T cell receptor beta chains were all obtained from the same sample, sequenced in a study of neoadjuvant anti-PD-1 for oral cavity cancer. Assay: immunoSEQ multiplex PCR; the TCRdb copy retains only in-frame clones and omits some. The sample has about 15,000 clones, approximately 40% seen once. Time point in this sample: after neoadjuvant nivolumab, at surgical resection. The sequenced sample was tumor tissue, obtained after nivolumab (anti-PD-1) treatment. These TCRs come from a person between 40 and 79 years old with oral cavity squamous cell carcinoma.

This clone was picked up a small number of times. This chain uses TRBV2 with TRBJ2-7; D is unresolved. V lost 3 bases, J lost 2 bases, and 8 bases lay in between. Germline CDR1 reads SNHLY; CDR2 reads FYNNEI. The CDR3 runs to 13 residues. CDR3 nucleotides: TGTGCCAGCAGTGACCCTCGAACCTACGAGCAGTACTTC. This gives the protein CASSDPRTYEQYF.

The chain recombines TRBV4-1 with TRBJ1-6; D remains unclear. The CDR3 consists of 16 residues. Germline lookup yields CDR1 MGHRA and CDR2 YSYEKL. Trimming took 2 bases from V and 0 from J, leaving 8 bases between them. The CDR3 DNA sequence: TGCGCCAGCAGCCAAACCACGTTCTCCTATAATTCACCCCTCCACTTT. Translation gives CASSQTTFSYNSPLHF.

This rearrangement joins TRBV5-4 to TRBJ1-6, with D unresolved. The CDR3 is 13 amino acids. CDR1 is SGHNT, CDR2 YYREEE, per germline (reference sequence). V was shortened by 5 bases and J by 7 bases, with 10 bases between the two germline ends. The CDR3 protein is CASSITENSPLHF. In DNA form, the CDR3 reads TGTGCCAGCAGTATCACAGAGAATTCACCCCTCCACTTT.